The clone carrying this T cell receptor (beta chain) was counted at least ten times. The sorted libraries drew on 950,000 to 1,000,000 T cells that were CD4+ or CD8+. This sample was taken from a study of neurological immune-mediated disorders. Synthesis of cDNA was accomplished via 5'RACE employing 10-nucleotide random UMIs. From 15-18 subjects, over 180 million TCR-beta sequences were obtained in each sequencing run. From the 5' RACE reads, TCRdb called clonotypes with MiXCR, one entry per CDR3 protein. The sample holds tens of thousands of distinct CDR3 sequences, approximately 5% seen once. Germline CDR1 and CDR2: SGHRS and YFSETQ. The CDR3 consists of 16 residues. The V and J ends lost 0 bases and 1 base respectively, with 13 bases between them.

This receptor was obtained from a young man in good health. What was sequenced was CD4+ T cells from blood. This sequence joins TRBV5-1 and TRBJ2-5; D is ambiguous. For the CDR3, the DNA is TGCGCCAGCAGCTTGGCCCAAGGACCACCCCAAGAGACCCAGTACTTC. Translation gives CASSLAQGPPQETQYF.